This T cell receptor (beta chain) was retrieved from a study of T cell changes during pregnancy in multiple sclerosis (dated by TCRdb to the late 2010s). Broadly, across the study: In women with multiple sclerosis, the researchers looked at how the T cell repertoire shifted as pregnancy progressed.

For CDR1 and CDR2, the germline V gene (reference sequence) lists MNHEY and SMNVEV. The CDR3 covers 16 residues, taking in both the cysteine and the phenylalanine. Just CDR3 DNA is preserved here, 48 bases in frame from base 1. V was cut back by 5 bases and J by 6 bases, leaving a gap of 23 bases between them. The library was produced with the immunoSEQ multiplex PCR assay. As stored in TCRdb, this immuneACCESS dataset retains in-frame rearrangements with V and J assigned. A fraction of the clones does not appear; measured against another copy, unresolved V genes explain less than half of the discrepancy, and the remainder lacks a known reason. The sample data list tens of thousands of clones, and around 92% of these were observed just once. The biggest ten clones account for approximately 1.7% of the sample. This clone was seen a single time. The antigen it binds to is not known. No clone much larger than this one lies a single base away; base qualities are absent.

This sample comprised peripheral blood, obtained after pregnancy. The receptor comes from a female donor in good health, enrolled as a control in a pregnancy study. The chain is encoded by TRBV27 joined to TRBJ2-7; matching of 5 bases hints at TRBD1 as the D gene. The CDR3 region has the sequence CASSPGWQAGNCEQYF. The DNA sequence is as follows: TGTGCCAGCAGTCCTGGCTGGCAGGCAGGGAACTGCGAGCAGTACTTC.